This T cell receptor (beta chain) came from a study of blood T cell repertoires in COVID-19. In the original analysis: Estimated nucleated cell counts came from reference gene primer amplification. Some clones are missing from TCRdb's copy, which holds only in-frame ones; the method was immunoSEQ multiplex PCR. V and J calls and clone size come straight from that table; D and trimming were deduced from the DNA. The sample has about 64,000 clones, 80% to 90% seen once. V shed 5 bases and J 6 bases; nucleotides not matched to a gene: 10. Germline CDR1 is SEHNR and CDR2 is FQNEAQ (reference sequence). CDR3 length equals 15 residues.

The TCR originated in a woman in her sixties or seventies with COVID-19, enrolled during active disease. The V and J genes are TRBV7-9 and TRBJ1-2; 9 nucleotides line up with TRBD1. Material for sequencing was peripheral blood. The CDR3 is CASSRQAQGADGYTF. The CDR3 bases are TGTGCCAGCAGCCGCCAGGCACAGGGGGCGGATGGCTACACCTTC.